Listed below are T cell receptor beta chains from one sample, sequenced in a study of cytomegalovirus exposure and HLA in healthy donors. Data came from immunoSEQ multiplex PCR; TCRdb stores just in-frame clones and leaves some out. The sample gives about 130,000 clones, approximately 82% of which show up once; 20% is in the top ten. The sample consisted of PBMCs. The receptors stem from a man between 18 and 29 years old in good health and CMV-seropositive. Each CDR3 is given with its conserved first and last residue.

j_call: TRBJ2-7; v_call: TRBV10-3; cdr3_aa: CAISDPRRGQVPYEQYF
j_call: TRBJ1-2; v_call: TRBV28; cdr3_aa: CASSEEWGSGQGDGYTF
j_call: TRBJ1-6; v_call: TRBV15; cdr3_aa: CATTFDRVGSPLHF
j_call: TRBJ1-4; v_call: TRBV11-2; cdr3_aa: CASSPRLAATNEKLFF
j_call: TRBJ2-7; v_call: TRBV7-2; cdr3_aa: CASSQWTSGGVKTYEQYF
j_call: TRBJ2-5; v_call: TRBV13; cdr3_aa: CASSSSLYARGAYQETQYF
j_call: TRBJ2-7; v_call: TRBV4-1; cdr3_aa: CASSIEGGAEPSSYEQYF
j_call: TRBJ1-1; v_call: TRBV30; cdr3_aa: CAWTMDRGQEAFF
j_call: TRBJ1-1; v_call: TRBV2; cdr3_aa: CASSDGRGNTEAFF
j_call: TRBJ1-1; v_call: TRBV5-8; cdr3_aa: CASSFRTGWANTEAFF
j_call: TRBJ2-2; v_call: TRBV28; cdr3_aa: CASVTYSDGELFF
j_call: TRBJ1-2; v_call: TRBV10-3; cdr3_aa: CAISADIQGGYTF
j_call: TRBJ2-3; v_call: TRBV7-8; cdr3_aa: CASSFSFGQPTDTQYF
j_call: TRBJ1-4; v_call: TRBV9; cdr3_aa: CASSVGDIGQLFF
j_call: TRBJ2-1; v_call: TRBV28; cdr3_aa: CASSLGGQGGYNEQFF
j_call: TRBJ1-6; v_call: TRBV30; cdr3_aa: CAWSLIGANSPLHF
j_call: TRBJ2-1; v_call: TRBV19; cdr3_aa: CAGGQLGDNEQFF
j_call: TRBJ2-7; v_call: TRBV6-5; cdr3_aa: CASFSGIHEQYF
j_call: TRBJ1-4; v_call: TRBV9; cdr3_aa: CARLVGGSNEKLFF